This T cell receptor beta chain derives from a study of cytomegalovirus exposure and HLA in healthy donors. With regard to this clone: The antigen remains undetermined.

The approximately 130-subject validation cohort, separate from the approximately 660-subject first cohort, included the donors. The CDR3 is 15 amino acids. With 4 bases removed from V and 0 bases from J, the gap between germline ends came to 11 bases. The V gene's germline CDR1 is SEHNR and CDR2 FQNEAQ (reference sequence). The study's findings and limits: The study put under 200 TCR beta chains on its list as cytomegalovirus-associated. In a later analysis, first-cohort TCR clusters were found to tend to co-occur in the 95 to 150 validation repertoires. While the bulk of TCR sequences proved rare, some public TCRs turned up in many donors.

Sequenced by immunoSEQ multiplex PCR; TCRdb stores in-frame clones only, minus some. Of 210,000 or so clones listed, about 90% are singletons. This chain joins TRBV7-9 and TRBJ2-3; no reliable D call. The source material was PBMCs. This receptor was obtained from a woman aged 18-35 years in good health and CMV-seronegative. The CDR3 region is CASSSSSHSTDTQYF. In nucleotides, the CDR3 is TGTGCCAGCAGCTCATCTAGTCATAGCACAGATACGCAGTATTTT.